Listed here are 24 T cell receptor beta chains from one sample, sequenced in a study of OX40 agonist ivuxolimab in advanced cancers. The protocol used for the library was the immunoSEQ multiplex PCR assay. As stored in TCRdb, this immuneACCESS dataset retains in-frame rearrangements with V and J assigned. A fraction of the clones does not appear; measured against another copy, unresolved V genes explain less than half of the discrepancy, and the remainder lacks a known reason. The sample table records about 100,000 clones; 91% of these occur just once. The ten largest make up approximately 0.58% of the sample. The sequencing here drew on CD4+ or CD8+ T cells sorted from blood, taken in a trial of the OX40 agonist ivuxolimab. These TCRs come from an adult with an advanced solid tumor such as melanoma, head and neck, liver or kidney cancer.

The chain recombines TRBV7-2 with TRBJ1-2; D unresolved. The length of the CDR3 is 15 residues. Germline V gene lookup returns CDR1 SGHTA and CDR2 FQGNSA. The V end was cut by 5 bases, the J end by 3 bases, with 16 bases between. Here the CDR3 reads CASSPSPNSHYGYTF. The CDR3 coding sequence is TGTGCCAGCAGCCCCTCTCCAAACTCCCACTATGGCTACACCTTC.

The V and J genes are TRBV7-9 and TRBJ2-1, with D perhaps TRBD1 or TRBD2 (5 bases each). This CDR3 comprises 16 residues. The V and J ends lost 5 bases and 6 bases respectively, with 20 bases between them. Germline CDR1 is SEHNR and CDR2 is FQNEAQ (reference sequence). This CDR3 reads CASSPRDPRHGNEQFF. In DNA form, the CDR3 reads TGTGCCAGCAGCCCCAGGGACCCCCGACATGGCAATGAGCAGTTCTTC.

The V call is TRBV12-5, the J call TRBJ1-2, with no clear D. CDR3 length equals 13 residues. In germline, CDR1 is LGHNT, CDR2 FRNRAP. The V and J ends lost 7 bases and 8 bases respectively, with 17 bases between them. CDR3 in DNA: TGTGCTAGTGCCGGCCCCAGCTTCGGGGGCTACACCTTC. As protein: CASAGPSFGGYTF.

This rearrangement joins TRBV19 to TRBJ2-7; TRBD1 matches at 11 bases. The CDR3 extends over 15 amino acids. In germline, CDR1 is LNHDA, CDR2 SQIVND (reference sequence). With 7 bases clipped from V and 4 bases from J, the junction kept 9 bases outside the gene matches. CDR3 region: CASTKGQGAIYEQYF. The CDR3 DNA sequence: TGTGCCAGTACCAAAGGACAGGGGGCAATATACGAGCAGTACTTC.

This chain uses TRBV7-9 with TRBJ2-1; 8 bases agree with TRBD1. CDR1 is SEHNR, CDR2 FQNEAQ, per germline (reference sequence). CDR3 size: 13 residues. Unmatched junction bases numbered 2, after V lost 5 bases and J lost 5 bases. CDR3 DNA: TGTGCCAGCAGCGTGACAGGGGACAATGAGCAGTTCTTC. Amino acids: CASSVTGDNEQFF.

The V call is TRBV7-9, the J call TRBJ2-7; D may be TRBD1 (5 bases). Trimming took off 5 bases at V and 2 bases at J, with 16 bases between the two ends. The V gene's germline CDR1 is SEHNR and CDR2 FQNEAQ (reference sequence). CDR3 size: 15 residues. The CDR3 loop is CASSLSGALAYEQYF. The CDR3 DNA reads as TGTGCCAGCAGCCTCAGTGGGGCTTTAGCCTACGAGCAGTACTTC.

The V call is TRBV11-3, the J call TRBJ1-1, with D unclear. This CDR3 has 15 residues. CDR1 is SGHNT, CDR2 YENEEA, per germline. Deletions cut 1 base from V and 0 bases from J, with 9 bases between. The CDR3 spells CASSLAAGLNTEAFF. In DNA form, the CDR3 reads TGTGCCAGCAGCTTAGCGGCAGGATTGAACACTGAAGCTTTCTTT.

CDR3 sequence (DNA): TGCGCCAGCAGCGAAGGGGGGAATCAGCCCCAGCATTTT. Residues: CASSEGGNQPQHF. V usage is TRBV5-1 and J usage is TRBJ1-5, with D possibly TRBD1 on 6 matching bases. Germline V gene sequence: CDR1 SGHRS, CDR2 YFSETQ. The V gene lost 4 bases and the J gene lost 4 bases, with 9 bases spanning the gap. The CDR3 covers 13 residues.

This chain connects TRBV19 to TRBJ1-5; the match to TRBD1 covers 9 bases. After removal of 8 bases from V and 3 bases from J, the junction contained 8 bases not matched to a gene. CDR1 and CDR2 (germline): LNHDA, SQIVND (reference sequence). The length of the CDR3 is 15 residues. For the CDR3, the DNA is TGTGCCAGTCGGACAGGGGACGGGGACAATCAGCCCCAGCATTTT. Residues: CASRTGDGDNQPQHF. Using reference TRBV19 and TRBJ1-5 for the parts outside the CDR3, the full variable domain is DGGITQSPKYLFRKEGQNVTLSCEQNLNHDAMYWYRQDPGQGLRLIYYSQIVNDFQKGDIAEGYSVSREKKESFPLTVTSAQKNPTAFYLCASRTGDGDNQPQHFGDGTRLSIL.

The V and J genes are TRBV28 and TRBJ1-6; D may be TRBD1 (6 bases). Trimming removed 7 bases from V and 2 bases from J, with 15 bases in between. CDR3 size: 16 residues. Germline values: CDR1 MDHEN, CDR2 SYDVKM. The CDR3 DNA sequence: TGTGCCAGCAACCCTGGGGGGGCGGCCTATAATTCACCCCTCCACTTT. It codes for CASNPGGAAYNSPLHF.

The chain couples TRBV5-1 to TRBJ1-1, with 8 bases matching TRBD1. The CDR3 runs to 17 residues. V lost 0 bases to trimming and J lost 4 bases; unmatched junction nucleotides: 11. In germline, CDR1 is SGHRS, CDR2 YFSETQ. The CDR3 DNA sequence: TGCGCCAGCAGCTTGGATGGGACAGGACCTTTAGGCACTGAAGCTTTCTTT. Translating it yields CASSLDGTGPLGTEAFF.

The chain recombines TRBV29-1 with TRBJ2-1; 13 bases align to TRBD2. Germline CDR1 reads SQVTM; CDR2 reads ANQGSEA. The CDR3 is 17 amino acids. V gave up 4 bases and J gave up 2 bases; unmatched junction bases: 8. CDR3 residues: CSVAGTSGKPTYNEQFF. Written as DNA, the CDR3 is TGCAGCGTTGCCGGGACTAGCGGGAAACCAACCTACAATGAGCAGTTCTTC.

The chain combines TRBV9 with TRBJ2-1; 13 nucleotides agree with TRBD2. Trimming at V came to 4 bases and at J to 0 bases, leaving 7 bases not matched to a gene. This CDR3 is built from 18 residues. CDR1 and CDR2 from the germline V gene are SGDLS and YYNGEE. This CDR3 is CASSSGLAGIRSYNEQFF. As DNA, the CDR3 is TGTGCCAGCAGCTCGGGACTAGCGGGAATCCGCTCCTACAATGAGCAGTTCTTC. The whole variable domain, filled in from reference TRBV9 and TRBJ2-1, reads DSGVTQTPKHLITATGQRVTLRCSPRSGDLSVYWYQQSLDQGLQFLIQYYNGEERAKGNILERFSAQQFPDLHSELNLSSLELGDSALYFCASSSGLAGIRSYNEQFFGPGTRLTVL.

The chain joins TRBV30 to TRBJ1-2, with a tentative D call TRBD1 (5 bases). Looked up from germline, CDR1 is GTSNPN and CDR2 is SVGIG (reference sequence). The V end lost 5 bases, the J end lost 5 bases, and 12 bases lay between the germline ends. The CDR3 covers 12 residues. The CDR3 nucleotides are TGTGCCTGGGGAGGCAGGGTGTATGGCTACACCTTC. Its protein product is CAWGGRVYGYTF. Full variable domain (missing parts from reference TRBV30 and TRBJ1-2): SQTIHQWPATLVQPVGSPLSLECTVEGTSNPNLYWYRQAAGRGLQLLFYSVGIGQISSEVPQNLSASRPQDRQFILSSKKLLLSDSGFYLCAWGGRVYGYTFGSGTRLTVV.

The chain recombines TRBV9 with TRBJ1-4; no clear D. Deletions cut 3 bases from V and 8 bases from J, with 8 bases between. Germline CDR1 reads SGDLS; CDR2 reads YYNGEE. This CDR3 comprises 12 residues. The CDR3 DNA reads TGTGCCAGCAGCGGTCCTACGGAAAAACTGTTTTTT. Translation: CASSGPTEKLFF.

CDR3 sequence: CASSLPTTSQTRGYTF. The CDR3 DNA follows: TGTGCCAGCAGTTTACCCACGACAAGTCAAACGAGGGGCTACACCTTC. This chain connects TRBV27 to TRBJ1-2; D is undetermined. Germline loops: CDR1 MNHEY, CDR2 SMNVEV (reference sequence). The CDR3 contains 16 residues. Trimming stripped 2 bases from V and 8 bases from J, with 21 bases between.

The gene calls are TRBV11-3 and TRBJ2-7; 11 nucleotides align to TRBD1. This CDR3 comprises 15 residues. Germline trimming cut 5 bases from V and 6 bases from J; bases unmatched to any gene: 9. Looked up from germline, CDR1 is SGHNT and CDR2 is YENEEA. CDR3 in amino acids: CASSPRTGGTGEQYF. The CDR3 nucleotides read TGTGCCAGCAGCCCCCGGACAGGGGGCACGGGCGAGCAGTACTTC.

Points on this clone: The identical CDR3 is also encoded by other nucleotide sequences in the sample. The chain employs TRBV27 and TRBJ1-5; D is possibly TRBD1 (5 bases). The germline V and J ends were trimmed by 3 bases and 4 bases, with 7 bases remaining between them. The CDR3 loop spans 13 amino acids. Germline CDR1 reads MNHEY; CDR2 reads SMNVEV (reference sequence). DNA of the CDR3: TGTGCCAGCAGTTTGGGACTTAATCAGCCCCAGCATTTT. Amino acids: CASSLGLNQPQHF.

The V and J genes are TRBV10-1 and TRBJ1-1; 7 bases are a match to TRBD1. V gave up 5 bases and J gave up 0 bases; unmatched junction bases: 9. The length of the CDR3 is 16 residues. In germline, CDR1 is WNHNN, CDR2 SYGVQD (reference sequence). The CDR3 spells CASSPTGDRMNTEAFF. Here the CDR3 DNA reads TGCGCCAGCAGTCCAACAGGGGATAGAATGAACACTGAAGCTTTCTTT.

This clone was recorded only once. This chain uses TRBV28 with TRBJ2-4, with D possibly being TRBD2 (6 bases). V lost 1 base, J lost 6 bases, and 13 bases lay in between. The CDR3 runs to 15 residues. Germline CDR1 is MDHEN and CDR2 is SYDVKM. CDR3 in DNA: TGTGCCAGCAGTTTATCTGGTCAGGGAGGAAACATTCAGTACTTC. Protein product: CASSLSGQGGNIQYF.

The rearrangement uses TRBV2 and TRBJ2-2; D is unclear. The CDR3 extends over 15 amino acids. Looked up from germline, CDR1 is SNHLY and CDR2 is FYNNEI. Deletions cut 6 bases from V and 4 bases from J, with 15 bases between. The DNA for the CDR3 is TGTGCCAGCAGGAAAATCGTAGCTTCCACCGGGGAGCTGTTTTTT. It is translated as CASRKIVASTGELFF.

The V call is TRBV6-1, the J call TRBJ2-7; 10 bases match TRBD1. The CDR3 sequence is 13 residues long. V gave up 10 bases and J gave up 2 bases; unmatched junction bases: 5. In germline, CDR1 is MNHNS, CDR2 SASEGT. The CDR3 bases are TGTGCCACCCGGGACAGGGGACCCTACGAGCAGTACTTC. Translation: CATRDRGPYEQYF.

This chain connects TRBV7-3 to TRBJ2-2; TRBD1 is a possible D gene (5 bases). Trimming cost V 8 bases and J 3 bases, with 13 bases left between them. CDR3 length equals 14 residues. The germline V gene encodes CDR1 SGHTA and CDR2 FQGTGA. DNA of the CDR3: TGTGCCAGCCAGCAGGGTGGCGACACCGGGGAGCTGTTTTTT. Translation gives CASQQGGDTGELFF.

This rearrangement joins TRBV7-9 to TRBJ2-2; tentatively, D is TRBD2 (5 bases). The CDR3 spans 12 residues. From germline, CDR1 is SEHNR and CDR2 FQNEAQ (reference sequence). V gave up 6 bases and J gave up 6 bases, with 8 bases separating them. The CDR3 region is CASSPGSGELFF. CDR3 sequence (DNA): TGTGCCAGCAGTCCGGGGTCCGGGGAGCTGTTTTTT. Full variable domain (missing parts from reference TRBV7-9 and TRBJ2-2): DTGVSQNPRHKITKRGQNVTFRCDPISEHNRLYWYRQTLGQGPEFLTYFQNEAQLEKSRLLSDRFSAERPKGSFSTLEIQRTEQGDSAMYLCASSPGSGELFFGEGSRLTVL.